This passage covers 10 T cell receptor beta chains from one sample sequenced in a study of blood T cell repertoires in COVID-19. Sequencing used immunoSEQ multiplex PCR; TCRdb keeps in-frame clones, though not all of them. Of 100,000 to 120,000 clones listed, less than 75% are singletons. The specimen sequenced was peripheral blood. The receptors originated from a woman aged 60-75 years with acute or convalescent COVID-19.

V usage is TRBV6-2 or TRBV6-3 and J usage is TRBJ1-2, with D tentatively TRBD1 (6 bases). V was shortened by 2 bases and J by 6 bases, with 13 bases between the two germline ends. The germline gives CDR1 MNHEY, CDR2 SVGEGT. This CDR3 is built from 14 residues. The CDR3 DNA reads TGTGCCAGCAGTTACCCAGGGGCGTCCGATGGCTACACCTTC. It encodes CASSYPGASDGYTF.

A few counts support this clone. The CDR3 nucleotides read TGTGCCAGCAGCGTAGCGGGCTTCACCGGGACAGGGGGGAGAGGGAAAAACATTCAGTACTTC. Translated: CASSVAGFTGTGGRGKNIQYF. The V and J genes are TRBV9 and TRBJ2-4; 11 bases line up with TRBD1. The CDR3 covers 21 residues. Germline V CDR1 and CDR2: SGDLS, YYNGEE. Trimming at V came to 0 bases and at J to 4 bases, leaving 18 bases not matched to a gene.

The chain links TRBV5-1 to TRBJ2-5; TRBD1 might be the D (6 bases). Germline V gives CDR1 SGHRS, CDR2 YFSETQ. The V gene lost 0 bases and the J gene lost 5 bases, with 8 bases spanning the gap. This CDR3 spans 13 amino acids. The CDR3 loop is CASSLDRVETQYF. DNA of the CDR3: TGCGCCAGCAGCTTGGACAGGGTGGAGACCCAGTACTTC.

V usage is TRBV12-1 and J usage is TRBJ1-3; the table assigns TRBD1, which was not confirmed against the DNA. TRBV12-1 is deemed a pseudogene. The CDR3 is 13 amino acids. The CDR3 DNA follows: TGTGCCAGCAGCATGGACAGGGGAAACACCATATATTTT. Its translation is CASSMDRGNTIYF.

This clone was seen a handful of times. CDR3 sequence: CASSPGQVKQPQHF. The CDR3 region has the DNA TGTGCCAGCAGCCCCGGACAGGTGAAACAGCCCCAGCATTTT. The chain is built from TRBV6-5 and TRBJ1-5, with 7 bases identical to TRBD1. In germline, CDR1 is MNHEY, CDR2 SVGAGI. The CDR3 covers 14 residues. V was clipped by 6 bases and J by 7 bases; unmatched bases: 9.

V is TRBV30 and J is TRBJ1-3, with 8 positions matching TRBD1. CDR1 and CDR2 (germline): GTSNPN, SVGIG (reference sequence). Trimming took 8 bases from V and 4 from J; bases not matched to a gene: 13. CDR3 size: 15 residues. CDR3 amino acids: CAAKPAGGMGNTIYF. In nucleotides, the CDR3 is TGTGCCGCAAAACCCGCAGGGGGCATGGGAAACACCATATATTTT.

The rearrangement links TRBV5-1 to TRBJ2-7; tentatively, D is TRBD1 (7 bases). Trimming removed 5 bases at V and 6 bases at J, with 15 bases between. CDR1 and CDR2 (germline): SGHRS, YFSETQ. This CDR3 has 13 amino acids. CDR3 nucleotide sequence: TGCGCCAGCAGTCTATCCAGGGGGGTCGAGCAGTACTTC. Translating gives CASSLSRGVEQYF.

V is TRBV5-4 and J is TRBJ2-2; perhaps TRBD1 as D (5 bases). The CDR3 covers 18 residues. CDR1 and CDR2 from the germline V gene are SGHNT and YYREEE (reference sequence). V was clipped by 4 bases and J by 0 bases, with 19 bases between them. CDR3 nucleotides: TGTGCCAGCAGCCAACTATGGACACCCTTTTCGAACACCGGGGAGCTGTTTTTT. Its translation is CASSQLWTPFSNTGELFF.

V usage is TRBV2 and J usage is TRBJ2-7; TRBD2 agrees at 11 bases. V lost 4 bases, J lost 7 bases, and 9 bases stayed unmatched. Germline CDR1 reads SNHLY; CDR2 reads FYNNEI. CDR3 size: 15 residues. The CDR3 sequence: CASSGTSGPGGEQYF. CDR3 nucleotides: TGTGCCAGCAGTGGGACTAGCGGGCCGGGAGGTGAGCAGTACTTC.

The genes are TRBV3-1 (or the pseudogene TRBV3-2) and TRBJ2-3; tentative D call: TRBD1 (5 bases). The ends were cut back, 1 base at V and 1 base at J, with 12 bases in the middle. The CDR3 extends over 16 amino acids. The germline V gene encodes CDR1 LGHDT and CDR2 YNNKEL (reference sequence). The CDR3 coding sequence is TGTGCCAGCAGCCAAGGATCCCGACAGCGCACAGATACGCAGTATTTT. It encodes CASSQGSRQRTDTQYF.